This is a list of T cell receptor beta chains from one sample in a study of cytomegalovirus exposure and HLA in healthy donors. Profiling relied on immunoSEQ multiplex PCR, and the TCRdb table lists in-frame clones only, not all of them. The sample consists of fewer than 200,000 clones, 60% to 80% of them appearing once. What was sequenced was PBMCs. Every receptor here comes from a man aged 25 to 40 in good health and CMV-seropositive. The CDR3 runs from the conserved cysteine through the conserved F or W.

J gene	V gene	CDR3 protein
TRBJ1-6	TRBV2	CASVSSPGGSPLHF
TRBJ1-1	TRBV27	CASSAETGENTEAFF
TRBJ1-5	TRBV28	CASSPSGTGGSQPQHF
TRBJ2-7	TRBV2	CASSDQGPYEQYF
TRBJ2-7	TRBV2	CASTDRGQGLYEQYF
TRBJ1-5	TRBV4-1	CASSQEFLSSSNQPQHF
TRBJ2-7	TRBV11-2	CASSSRLNYEQYF
TRBJ2-7	TRBV7-9	CASSQFAGRLSYEQYF
TRBJ2-3	TRBV5-1	CASSLLTGTDTQYF
TRBJ2-5	TRBV6-5	CASSYSGQGLETQYF
TRBJ2-1	TRBV29-1	CSGLRGAPYNEQFF
TRBJ2-5	TRBV7-9	CASSFLGSGGFQETQYF
TRBJ2-1	TRBV11-2	CASSLPDRDDEQFF
TRBJ2-3	TRBV7-2	CASSFTGGSTDTQYF
TRBJ2-2	TRBV11-3	CASSLTGDTGELFF
TRBJ1-2	TRBV28	CASSLPTGNYGYTF
TRBJ2-7	TRBV4-1	CASSQDPGLLEQYF
TRBJ2-7	TRBV27	CASSLLAGGQEQYF
TRBJ2-3	TRBV2	CASSSRAGSGGAPDTQYF
TRBJ2-5	TRBV10-3	CAISGVGARETQYF
TRBJ2-3	TRBV5-5	CASSYLGAGDTQYF
TRBJ2-4	TRBV19	CASSQRLTLLAKNIQYF
TRBJ2-7	TRBV5-1	CASSLGHTGGGYQYF
TRBJ2-6	TRBV29-1	CSVTDWANVLTF
TRBJ2-3	TRBV25-1	CASTEPTGGPDTQYF
TRBJ2-7	TRBV5-6	CASSSWTDFYEQYF
TRBJ2-2	TRBV6-1	CASSEAGAAGELFF
TRBJ2-5	TRBV30	CACRRGTQETQYF
TRBJ1-2	TRBV2	CASSDRDRFINYGYTF
TRBJ2-7	TRBV4-1	CASSQDLGTSYEQYF
TRBJ2-3	TRBV6-5	CASSRYRADTQYF
TRBJ2-1	TRBV6-5	CASSYSRGAHNEQFF
TRBJ2-2	TRBV5-4	CASGNRGAGELFF
TRBJ1-4	TRBV4-1	CASSQSPTASVTNEKLFF
TRBJ1-2	TRBV5-1	CASSPDGTGYYGYTF
TRBJ2-2	TRBV7-2	CASSPGTGGNTGELFF
TRBJ1-2	TRBV6-5	CASSYSGQGGYGYTF
TRBJ1-5	TRBV5-1	CASSLDYSNQPQHF
TRBJ1-6	TRBV9	CASSVTGGPYNSPLHF
TRBJ2-5	TRBV7-6	CASSLEGAKVRTQYF
TRBJ1-5	TRBV28	CASTLGERHSNQPQHF
TRBJ1-1	TRBV28	CASREQGLNTEAFF
TRBJ2-2	TRBV7-6	CASSGTNTLTGELFF
TRBJ2-7	TRBV7-9	CASSISTGEQYF
TRBJ1-2	TRBV28	CASSSPDRGYGYTF
TRBJ1-2	TRBV4-1	CASSQASITDYYGYTF
TRBJ1-1	TRBV5-1	CASSGQGWGTEAFF
TRBJ1-2	TRBV30	CAWNGGNYGYTF
TRBJ1-2	TRBV7-9	CASTGTGAHGYTF